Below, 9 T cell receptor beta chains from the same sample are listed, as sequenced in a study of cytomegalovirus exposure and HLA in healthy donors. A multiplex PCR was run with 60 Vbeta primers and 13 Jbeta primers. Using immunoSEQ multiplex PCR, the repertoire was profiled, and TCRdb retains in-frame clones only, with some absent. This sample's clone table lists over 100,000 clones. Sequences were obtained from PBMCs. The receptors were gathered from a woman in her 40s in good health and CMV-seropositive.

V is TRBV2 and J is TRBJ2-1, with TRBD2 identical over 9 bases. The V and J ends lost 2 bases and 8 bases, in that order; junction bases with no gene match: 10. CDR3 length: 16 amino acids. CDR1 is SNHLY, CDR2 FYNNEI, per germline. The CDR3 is CASSEKIGLAGHEQFF. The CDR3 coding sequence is TGTGCCAGCAGTGAAAAGATAGGGCTAGCGGGACATGAGCAGTTCTTC.

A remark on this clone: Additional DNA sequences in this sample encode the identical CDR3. The chain's CDR3 is CASSSGLTNEKLFF. The CDR3 region has the DNA TGCGCCAGCAGCTCCGGTCTCACTAATGAAAAACTGTTTTTT. The V gene is TRBV5-1, the J gene TRBJ1-4, with D hard to call. CDR1 SGHRS and CDR2 YFSETQ come from the germline V gene. The V end was cut by 3 bases, the J end by 2 bases, with 8 bases between. The CDR3 sequence is 14 residues long.

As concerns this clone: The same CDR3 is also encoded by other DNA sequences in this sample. CDR3 coding DNA: TGTGCCAGCAGCGTAGACTCGTATAGCAATCAGCCCCAGCATTTT. Amino acid sequence: CASSVDSYSNQPQHF. V gene TRBV9 combines with J gene TRBJ1-5; D call uncertain. CDR1 is SGDLS and CDR2 is YYNGEE in the germline V gene. This CDR3 has 15 amino acids. V dropped 0 bases and J dropped 0 bases, with 7 bases sitting between them.

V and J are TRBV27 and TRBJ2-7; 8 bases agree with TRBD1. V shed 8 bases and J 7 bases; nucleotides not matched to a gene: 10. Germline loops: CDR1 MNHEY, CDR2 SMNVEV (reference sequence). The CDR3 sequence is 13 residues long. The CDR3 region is CASPPGQGREQYF. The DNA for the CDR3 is TGTGCCAGCCCCCCTGGACAGGGAAGGGAGCAGTACTTC.

Here the CDR3 DNA reads TGCGCCAGCAGCCGCGGCGAGGGGGCAAGGGGTGAGCAGTTCTTC. Amino acid sequence: CASSRGEGARGEQFF. The chain employs TRBV4-1 and TRBJ2-7; 7 nucleotides line up with TRBD1. The J call may not be correct, given that the DNA end is closer to TRBJ2-1. CDR3 size: 15 residues. The germline V gene encodes CDR1 MGHRA and CDR2 YSYEKL.

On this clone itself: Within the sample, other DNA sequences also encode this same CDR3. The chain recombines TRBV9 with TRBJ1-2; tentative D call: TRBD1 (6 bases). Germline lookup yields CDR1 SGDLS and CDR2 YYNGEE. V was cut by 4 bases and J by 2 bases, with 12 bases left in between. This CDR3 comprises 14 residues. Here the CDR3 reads CASSPGTRNYGYTF. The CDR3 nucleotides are TGTGCCAGCAGCCCCGGGACAAGGAACTATGGCTACACCTTC.

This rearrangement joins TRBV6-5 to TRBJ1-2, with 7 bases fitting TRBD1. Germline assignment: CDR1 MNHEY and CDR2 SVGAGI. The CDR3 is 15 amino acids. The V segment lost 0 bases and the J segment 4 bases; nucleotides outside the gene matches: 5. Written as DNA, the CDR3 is TGTGCCAGCAGTTACTCGAGGACAGGCTCCTATGGCTACACCTTC. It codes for CASSYSRTGSYGYTF.

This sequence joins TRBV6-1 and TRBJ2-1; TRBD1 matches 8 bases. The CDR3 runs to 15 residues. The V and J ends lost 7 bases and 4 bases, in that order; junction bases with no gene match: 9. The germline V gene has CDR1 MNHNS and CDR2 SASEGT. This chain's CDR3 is CASITGTGMYNEQFF. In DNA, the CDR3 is TGTGCCAGCATAACCGGGACAGGAATGTACAATGAGCAGTTCTTC.

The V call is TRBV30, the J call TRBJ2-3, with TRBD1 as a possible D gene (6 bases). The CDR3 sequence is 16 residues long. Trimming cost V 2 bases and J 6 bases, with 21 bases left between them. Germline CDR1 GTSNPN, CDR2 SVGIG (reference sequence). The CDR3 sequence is CAWSRFGGALLDTQYF. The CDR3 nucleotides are TGTGCCTGGAGTCGGTTTGGGGGCGCCTTACTGGATACGCAGTATTTT.